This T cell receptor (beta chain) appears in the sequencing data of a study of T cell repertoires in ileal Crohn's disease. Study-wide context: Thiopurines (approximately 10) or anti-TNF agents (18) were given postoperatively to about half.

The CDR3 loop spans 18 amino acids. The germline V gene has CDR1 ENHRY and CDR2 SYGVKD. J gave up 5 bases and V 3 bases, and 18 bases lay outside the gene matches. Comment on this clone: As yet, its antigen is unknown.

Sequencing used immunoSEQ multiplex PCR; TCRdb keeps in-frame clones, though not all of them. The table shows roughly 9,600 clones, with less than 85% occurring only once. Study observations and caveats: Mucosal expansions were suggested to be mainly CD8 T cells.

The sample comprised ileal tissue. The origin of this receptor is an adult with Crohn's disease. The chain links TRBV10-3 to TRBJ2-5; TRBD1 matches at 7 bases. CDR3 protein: CAISDGWGQIILGETQYF. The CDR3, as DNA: TGTGCCATCAGTGATGGGTGGGGACAGATAATCCTTGGGGAGACCCAGTACTTC.